This TCR beta chain was found in a study of brain T cells in children with intractable seizures. Broader study findings: Clones missing pre-surgery may reflect undersampling of that blood sample. Viral specificity was inferred only from CDR3 similarity; HCMV serostatus was unknown.

This CDR3 has 17 amino acids. Germline V gives CDR1 LGHDT, CDR2 YNNKEL (reference sequence). The V and J ends lost 6 bases and 4 bases respectively, with 21 bases between them. Only cases whose brain tissue showed the highest T cell transcript signatures were sequenced. At least one anti-epileptic drug was given before surgery. TCRdb's copy holds only in-frame clones and misses some; the assay was immunoSEQ multiplex PCR. The table records tens of thousands of clones, about 92% of them present only once. Concerning this clone itself: What it recognizes is unknown.

The source material was peripheral blood, sampled at surgery. The TCR sequence derives from a boy under two years old with tuberous sclerosis and intractable seizures. The chain uses TRBV3-1 (or the pseudogene TRBV3-2) and TRBJ1-4, with a weak D call TRBD1 (6 bases). The CDR3 DNA reads as TGTGCCAGCAGTCGACACTCCGGGGGGCGTCTTAATGAAAAACTGTTTTTT. This codes for CASSRHSGGRLNEKLFF.